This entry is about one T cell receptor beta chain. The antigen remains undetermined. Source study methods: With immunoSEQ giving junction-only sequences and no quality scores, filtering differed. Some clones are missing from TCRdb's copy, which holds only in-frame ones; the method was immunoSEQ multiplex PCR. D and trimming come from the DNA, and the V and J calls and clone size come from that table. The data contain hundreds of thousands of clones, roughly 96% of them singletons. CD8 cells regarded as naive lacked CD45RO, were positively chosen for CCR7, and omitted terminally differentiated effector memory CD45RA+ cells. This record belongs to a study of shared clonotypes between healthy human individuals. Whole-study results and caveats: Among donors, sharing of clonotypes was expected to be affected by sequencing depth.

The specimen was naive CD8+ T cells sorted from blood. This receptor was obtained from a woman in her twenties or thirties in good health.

The CDR3 DNA reads as TGTGCCAGCAGGGAGGGGTGGTCAGGGCCCCAGCATTTT. Its protein product is CASREGWSGPQHF. The genes are TRBV6-1 and TRBJ1-5; tentatively, D is TRBD1 (5 bases). V was trimmed by 6 bases and J by 9 bases, leaving 15 bases between them. This CDR3 is built from 13 residues. Germline assignment: CDR1 MNHNS and CDR2 SASEGT.